This is a list of T cell receptor beta chains from one sample in a study of blood T cell repertoires in COVID-19. Assay used: immunoSEQ multiplex PCR; TCRdb lists only in-frame clones, some missing. This sample carries roughly 230,000 clones, around 90% of them seen once, and the ten largest clones take roughly 2.2%. The sample was peripheral blood. These receptors all come from a woman aged 55-70 years with COVID-19, enrolled during active disease. The CDR3 runs from the conserved cysteine through the conserved F or W. A D gene is named only where the DNA matches it firmly. Only some rows state a clone size, as once, few, many or a class for expanded clones.

14	TRBV6-2/TRBV6-3	TRBJ2-3	-	TRBD2	CASSPPGGVNTQYF	TGTGCCAGCAGTCCACCCGGGGGGGTGAATACGCAGTATTTT
12	TRBV29-1	TRBJ1-2	-	-	CSVVGQNYGYTF	TGCAGCGTTGTAGGACAGAACTATGGCTACACCTTC
16	TRBV19	TRBJ1-1	-	-	CASTSFLGLSGTEAFF	TGTGCCAGTACCTCCTTCCTCGGGCTGAGCGGGACTGAAGCTTTCTTT
16	TRBV6-2/TRBV6-3	TRBJ1-1	few	-	CASSYSRGGVGTEAFF	TGTGCCAGCAGTTACTCCCGGGGGGGGGTCGGCACTGAAGCTTTCTTT
13	TRBV29-1	TRBJ1-3	-	-	CSVLGSWGNTIYF	TGCAGCGTTTTAGGGAGCTGGGGAAACACCATATATTTT
12	TRBV7-9	TRBJ1-3	-	-	CASSLDRNTIYF	TGTGCCAGCAGCTTAGACAGAAACACCATATATTTT
16	TRBV29-1	TRBJ2-6	-	TRBD1	CSVETGGTAGANVLTF	TGCAGCGTTGAGACAGGGGGAACGGCTGGGGCCAACGTCCTGACTTTC
14	TRBV27	TRBJ2-1	-	-	CASSALATGNEQFF	TGTGCCAGCAGTGCACTAGCAACAGGCAATGAGCAGTTCTTC
15	TRBV6-5	TRBJ2-1	-	-	CASSSIPSSYNEQFF	TGTGCCAGCAGTTCTATACCGAGCTCCTACAATGAGCAGTTCTTC
16	TRBV11-2	TRBJ2-5	-	TRBD1	CASSFTGTGRQETQYF	TGTGCCAGCAGTTTTACCGGGACAGGGAGACAAGAGACCCAGTACTTC
17	TRBV7-2	TRBJ2-7	-	TRBD1	CASSLALGGTGGYEQYF	TGTGCCAGCAGCTTAGCGCTTGGCGGGACAGGGGGATACGAGCAGTACTTC
13	TRBV2	TRBJ2-1	few	TRBD2	CASISGGFNEQFF	TGTGCCAGCATTAGCGGGGGGTTCAATGAGCAGTTCTTC
14	TRBV4-3	TRBJ1-6	once	TRBD1	CASSTGTENSPLHF	TGCGCCAGCAGTACCGGGACAGAGAATTCACCCCTCCACTTT
15	TRBV18	TRBJ1-1	-	TRBD1	CASSPSGGREAEAFF	TGTGCCAGCTCACCCTCAGGGGGCAGGGAGGCTGAGGCTTTCTTT
15	TRBV4-2	TRBJ1-2	-	-	CASSQEARGAPGYTF	TGTGCCAGCAGCCAAGAGGCGCGGGGGGCGCCAGGCTACACCTTC
16	TRBV19	TRBJ2-7	once	TRBD1	CASSSRGQLSSYEQYF	TGTGCCAGTAGTTCCCGGGGACAGCTAAGCTCCTACGAGCAGTACTTC
15	TRBV5-1	TRBJ1-4	-	TRBD1	CASSRTGTEAEKLFF	TGCGCCAGCAGCAGAACCGGGACAGAGGCTGAAAAACTGTTTTTT
13	TRBV5-6	TRBJ1-2	-	TRBD1	CASSLQGVYGYTF	TGTGCCAGCAGCTTGCAGGGGGTGTATGGCTACACCTTC
16	TRBV9	TRBJ2-5	-	TRBD1	CASILNRGQAASTQYF	TGTGCCAGCATCCTCAATCGGGGACAGGCGGCCTCGACCCAGTACTTC
19	TRBV7-2	TRBJ2-3	once	TRBD2	CASSLSLAGGLPGTDTQYF	TGTGCCAGCAGCTTATCACTAGCGGGGGGCCTTCCTGGCACAGATACGCAGTATTTT
14	TRBV5-1	TRBJ1-3	-	-	CASSLDPGGNTIYF	TGCGCCAGCAGCTTGGATCCGGGAGGGAACACCATATATTTT
16	TRBV6-2/TRBV6-3	TRBJ1-2	-	TRBD1	CASSYPGTGFDYGYTF	TGTGCCAGCAGTTACCCCGGGACAGGTTTCGACTATGGCTACACCTTC
15	TRBV6-6	TRBJ2-1	-	TRBD1	CASSFRLGTENEQFF	TGTGCCAGCAGTTTCCGCTTGGGGACAGAGAATGAGCAGTTCTTC